This T cell receptor (beta chain) emerged from a study of beta chain features in type 1 diabetes. As regards this clone: The antigen remains unidentified. The sample carries other DNA sequences with the same CDR3.

Notes on the study in general: In every one of the four CD4+ subsets, TCRB CDR3s were moderately but significantly shorter in Type 1 diabetes patients. TCRB repertoires of naive, central memory and Treg cells appeared more similar among patients than among healthy donors.

CD4+ naive, central memory, regulatory and stem cell-like memory subsets were isolated by sorting on CD45RO/CCR7/CD25/CD127/CD95/CD27. CDR3 size: 14 residues. V was cut by 3 bases and J by 4 bases, with 11 bases left in between. Germline CDR1 SGHTA, CDR2 FQGNSA. Isolated RNA was reverse transcribed in full, so expressed TCRB transcripts were sequenced. Data came from immunoSEQ multiplex PCR; TCRdb stores just in-frame clones and leaves some out. The sample carries hundreds of thousands of clones, about 30% recorded once. The sequence was obtained from a man between 18 and 29 years old in good health. The V call is TRBV7-2, the J call TRBJ2-3; D ambiguous. Sequencing was performed on naive CD4+ T cells from blood. The CDR3 reads CASSFDRVADTQYF. For the CDR3, the DNA is TGTGCCAGCAGCTTTGATAGGGTGGCAGATACGCAGTATTTT.